This T cell receptor (beta chain) is drawn from a study of beta chain features in type 1 diabetes. Reverse transcribing all isolated RNA meant expressed TCRB transcripts were sequenced. TCRdb's copy holds only in-frame clones and misses some; the assay was immunoSEQ multiplex PCR. The data contain 300,000 to 350,000 clones, around 7.6% of them singletons. The CDR3 has 15 residues. J was trimmed by 3 bases and V by 5 bases; bases with no gene match: 4. Germline assignment: CDR1 WNHNN and CDR2 SYGVQD (reference sequence). Study findings and constraints: PCR, the amplification step, might favor shorter templates, equally in patients and controls. For patients, the naive, central memory and Treg TCRB repertoires appeared more alike than for healthy donors. Sequencing used cDNA, and cells with high TCR expression could therefore be over-represented.

Isolation of CD4+ naive, central memory, regulatory and stem cell-like memory cells was achieved by sorting via CD45RO/CCR7/CD25/CD127/CD95/CD27. As concerns this clone: Antigen: not known.

Source material: central memory CD4+ T cells from blood. The sequence was obtained from a woman aged 18-29 years in good health. V usage is TRBV10-1 and J usage is TRBJ2-3; 11 nucleotides match TRBD2. The CDR3 DNA reads TGCGCCAGCAGTCCTTCTAGCGGGAGGACAGATACGCAGTATTTT. Translation: CASSPSSGRTDTQYF.